A selection of T cell receptor beta chains follows, all from one sample in a study of cytomegalovirus exposure and HLA in healthy donors. Sequenced by immunoSEQ multiplex PCR; TCRdb stores in-frame clones only, minus some. The sample yields 100,000 to 150,000 clones, 80% to 90% seen once. The specimen sequenced was PBMCs. The receptor set was obtained from a man between 45 and 60 years old in good health and CMV-seronegative. Each CDR3 is given with its conserved first and last residue. The order of the fields is clone size, V gene, D gene, J gene, CDR3 protein, CDR3 DNA. The D gene is left open where the match is weak. Expanded clones are given a class, and other clones once, few, many or no size at all.

>NA|TRBV6-7|NA|TRBJ2-1
CASSKTGWYSYEQFF
TGTGCCAGCAGTAAAACAGGGTGGTATTCTTATGAGCAGTTCTTC
>once|TRBV29-1|TRBD1|TRBJ2-7
CSVESGDRGTYEQYF
TGCAGCGTTGAATCTGGAGACAGGGGCACCTACGAGCAGTACTTC
>NA|TRBV7-9|NA|TRBJ2-5
CASTHGLGFSKETQYF
TGTGCCAGCACTCATGGGTTGGGCTTTAGTAAAGAGACCCAGTACTTC
>NA|TRBV4-1|TRBD1|TRBJ1-1
CASSPGPRFTGGRTEAFF
TGCGCCAGCAGCCCGGGCCCCCGATTTACAGGGGGCCGGACTGAAGCTTTCTTT
>NA|TRBV6-1|TRBD2|TRBJ2-5
CAGTREETQYF
TGTGCCGGCACGCGGGAGGAGACCCAGTACTTC
>NA|TRBV6-5|NA|TRBJ2-3
CASTSGRFTDTQYF
TGTGCCAGCACCAGCGGCAGATTCACAGATACGCAGTATTTT
>NA|TRBV18|NA|TRBJ1-5
CASSLGQGGSEPQHF
TGTGCCAGCTCACTCGGGCAGGGCGGATCAGAGCCCCAGCATTTT
>NA|TRBV4-1|TRBD2|TRBJ2-3
CASSQLVLAGTTDTQYF
TGCGCCAGCAGCCAACTAGTACTAGCGGGAACCACAGATACGCAGTATTTT
>once|TRBV13|TRBD1|TRBJ1-1
CASSLIQGASSEAFF
TGTGCCAGCAGCTTGATACAGGGGGCGTCGTCTGAAGCTTTCTTT
>NA|TRBV2|TRBD1|TRBJ1-5
CASSELTGISNQPQHF
TGTGCCAGCAGTGAATTGACAGGGATTAGCAATCAGCCCCAGCATTTT
>NA|TRBV5-5|TRBD1|TRBJ1-1
CASSPDRDRAFLYTEAFF
TGTGCCAGCAGCCCAGACCGGGACAGGGCCTTTTTGTACACTGAAGCTTTCTTT
>NA|TRBV30|NA|TRBJ1-1
CAWSRETEAFF
TGTGCCTGGAGTAGGGAGACTGAAGCTTTCTTT
>NA|TRBV27|TRBD1|TRBJ1-2
CASSSGAGGDYGYTF
TGTGCCAGCAGTTCTGGGGCAGGGGGCGACTATGGCTACACCTTC
>NA|TRBV15|NA|TRBJ1-2
CATSRGEGTRYGYTF
TGTGCCACCAGCAGAGGCGAGGGTACCCGCTATGGCTACACCTTC
>NA|TRBV5-1|TRBD1|TRBJ1-2
CASSLAGQGADYGYTF
TGCGCCAGCAGCTTGGCTGGACAGGGGGCAGACTATGGCTACACCTTC
>NA|TRBV19|TRBD1|TRBJ1-6
CASSQTGVTYNSPLHF
TGTGCCAGTAGCCAGACAGGGGTTACTTATAATTCACCCCTCCACTTC
>NA|TRBV7-3|NA|TRBJ1-1
CASSLTGGTEAFF
TGTGCCAGCAGCTTAACAGGGGGCACTGAAGCTTTCTTT
>NA|TRBV30|NA|TRBJ1-5
CAWSTQGGYQPQHF
TGTGCCTGGAGTACGCAGGGAGGGTATCAGCCCCAGCATTTT
>NA|TRBV6-6|NA|TRBJ2-7
CASSFSYEQYF
TGTGCCAGCAGTTTCTCCTACGAGCAGTACTTC
>NA|TRBV18|TRBD1|TRBJ1-2
CASSPIGQDYGYTF
TGTGCCAGCTCACCCATCGGACAGGACTATGGCTACACCTTC
>NA|TRBV30|TRBD1|TRBJ1-1
CAWDRVYTEAFF
TGTGCCTGGGACAGGGTTTACACTGAAGCTTTCTTT
>NA|TRBV4-3|NA|TRBJ1-6
CASSQVPGDSSPLHF
TGCGCCAGCAGCCAAGTACCCGGGGATAGTTCACCCCTCCACTTT
>NA|TRBV4-1|NA|TRBJ1-5
CASSQVLLSNQPQHF
TGCGCCAGCAGCCAAGTCTTACTCAGCAATCAGCCCCAGCATTTT
>NA|TRBV30|TRBD1|TRBJ1-2
CAWDIQGRNGYTF
TGTGCCTGGGACATACAGGGGAGGAATGGCTACACCTTC
>NA|TRBV19|TRBD1|TRBJ1-1
CASLPQGATEAFF
TGTGCCTCCCTGCCGCAGGGGGCGACTGAAGCTTTCTTT
>NA|TRBV7-3|NA|TRBJ1-1
CASSLVSGPGTEAFF
TGTGCCAGCAGCCTGGTGAGCGGGCCGGGGACTGAAGCTTTCTTT
>NA|TRBV25-1|TRBD1|TRBJ2-2
CASSEGTGGSSGELFF
TGTGCCAGCAGTGAAGGGACAGGGGGCTCTAGCGGGGAGCTGTTTTTT
>NA|TRBV10-3|NA|TRBJ1-2
CAISDQGYGYTF
TGTGCCATCAGTGACCAGGGGTATGGCTACACCTTC
>NA|TRBV5-1|NA|TRBJ2-6
CASSLVSGVSGANVLTF
TGCGCCAGCAGCCTGGTCTCGGGGGTATCTGGGGCCAACGTCCTGACTTTC
>NA|TRBV15|TRBD2|TRBJ2-3
CATSKTSGGTDTQYF
TGTGCCACCAGCAAAACTAGCGGGGGCACAGATACGCAGTATTTT
>NA|TRBV7-2|TRBD1|TRBJ1-4
CASSPGTGGSNEKLFF
TGTGCCAGCAGCCCGGGGACAGGGGGGTCCAATGAAAAACTGTTTTTT
>few|TRBV5-1|TRBD1|TRBJ2-1
CASSPGTEYNEQFF
TGCGCCAGCAGCCCCGGGACAGAATACAATGAGCAGTTCTTC
>NA|TRBV19|NA|TRBJ1-1
CASKTPRGQNTEAFF
TGTGCCAGTAAGACCCCGCGGGGGCAGAACACTGAAGCTTTCTTT
>NA|TRBV11-3|NA|TRBJ2-1
CASSKTHYNEQFF
TGTGCCAGCAGCAAGACACATTACAATGAGCAGTTCTTC
>NA|TRBV5-1|TRBD1|TRBJ1-1
CASSPDRGTEAFF
TGCGCCAGCAGCCCGGACAGGGGTACTGAAGCTTTCTTT
>NA|TRBV5-4|NA|TRBJ2-5
CASSLRLGHQETQYF
TGTGCCAGCAGCTTGCGGCTAGGCCACCAAGAGACCCAGTACTTC
>NA|TRBV6-1|TRBD1|TRBJ1-2
CASSADRYGYTF
TGTGCCAGCAGTGCGGACAGGTATGGCTACACCTTC
>NA|TRBV6-1|NA|TRBJ1-2
CASSEEAAGVGGYTF
TGTGCCAGCAGTGAAGAGGCGGCAGGGGTTGGTGGCTACACCTTC
>NA|TRBV19|TRBD1|TRBJ1-2
CASTPPGTGAANYGYTF
TGTGCCAGTACCCCTCCCGGGACAGGGGCCGCTAACTATGGCTACACCTTC
>few|TRBV4-3|NA|TRBJ1-2
CASSQEIRGMNYGYTF
TGCGCCAGCAGCCAAGAGATTCGAGGGATGAACTATGGCTACACCTTC
>NA|TRBV21-1|NA|TRBJ1-1
CASSKGQGLGAFF
TGTGCCAGCAGCAAAGGACAGGGTCTCGGAGCTTTCTTT
>NA|TRBV9|TRBD1|TRBJ2-2
CASSVGQGAFGGELFF
TGTGCCAGCAGCGTCGGACAGGGGGCTTTTGGCGGGGAGCTGTTTTTT